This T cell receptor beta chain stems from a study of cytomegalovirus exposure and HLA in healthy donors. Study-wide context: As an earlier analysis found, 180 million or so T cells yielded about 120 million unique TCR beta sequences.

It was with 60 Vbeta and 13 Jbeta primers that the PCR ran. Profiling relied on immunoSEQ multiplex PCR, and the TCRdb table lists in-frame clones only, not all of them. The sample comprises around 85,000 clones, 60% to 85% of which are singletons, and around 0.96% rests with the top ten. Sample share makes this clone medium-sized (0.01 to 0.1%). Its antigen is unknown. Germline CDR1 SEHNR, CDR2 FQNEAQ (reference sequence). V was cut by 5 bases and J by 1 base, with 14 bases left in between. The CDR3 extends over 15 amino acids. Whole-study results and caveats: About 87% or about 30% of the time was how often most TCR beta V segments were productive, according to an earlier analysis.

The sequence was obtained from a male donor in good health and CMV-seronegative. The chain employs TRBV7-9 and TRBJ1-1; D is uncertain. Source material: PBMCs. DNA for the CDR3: TGTGCCAGCAGCCAACCTGCCGGTGGGAACACTGAAGCTTTCTTT. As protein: CASSQPAGGNTEAFF. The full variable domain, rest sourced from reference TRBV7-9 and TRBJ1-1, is DTGVSQNPRHKITKRGQNVTFRCDPISEHNRLYWYRQTLGQGPEFLTYFQNEAQLEKSRLLSDRFSAERPKGSFSTLEIQRTEQGDSAMYLCASSQPAGGNTEAFFGQGTRLTVV.